The source of this T cell receptor beta chain is a study of T and B cells in COVID-19 patients. The table lists this clonotype with a count of one. Germline V gene sequence: CDR1 MNHNS, CDR2 SASEGT. The length of the CDR3 is 12 residues. V lost 10 bases and J lost 0, with 7 bases in between. Multiplex PCR with BIOMED2 TRB-A/B primer pools amplified TRB rearrangements. TCRdb ran MiXCR on the multiplex PCR reads and lists one entry per CDR3 protein. The sample consists of about 15,000 distinct CDR3 sequences, roughly 31% of them appearing once. From blood, about 230-500 ng of genomic DNA served as TRB template.

The receptor was isolated from a human donor who had recovered from COVID-19. V is TRBV6-1 and J is TRBJ2-1, with D unclear. The sample consisted of blood. The CDR3 region has the DNA TGTGCCACGGCCCGCTCCTACAATGAGCAGTTCTTC. Amino acids: CATARSYNEQFF.